These T cell receptor beta chains were read from a single sample in a study of blood T cell repertoires in COVID-19. Only in-frame clones appear in the TCRdb table, and some are missing; sequencing was by immunoSEQ multiplex PCR. The sample lists 180,000 or so clones, more than 65% seen once, with about 2.7% in the top ten. The sample comprised peripheral blood. Source of these receptors: a human donor with acute or convalescent COVID-19. The donor label of this sample is uncertain. The CDR3 runs from the conserved cysteine through the conserved F or W. A D gene is named only where the DNA matches it firmly. Where a row states a size, it is once, few, many or the class of an expanded clone; other rows omit it.

clone_size	v_call	j_call	d_call	cdr3_nt	cdr3_aa
NA	TRBV6-5	TRBJ1-1	NA	TGTGCCAGCAAAAGAGGAGGTGGGGAGGGCACTGAAGCTTTCTTT	CASKRGGGEGTEAFF
NA	TRBV6-5	TRBJ2-2	NA	TGTGCCAGCAGGTGGAGATCTGACACCGGGGAGCTGTTTTTT	CASRWRSDTGELFF
once	TRBV3-1/TRBV3-2	TRBJ2-5	TRBD2	TGTGCCAGCAGCGTTCGACTAGCGGTCCAAGGGACCCAGTACTTC	CASSVRLAVQGTQYF
NA	TRBV10-2	TRBJ1-6	TRBD1	TGCGCCACTTCCGACAGGGGCGAGGGTAATTCACCCCTCCACTTT	CATSDRGEGNSPLHF
NA	TRBV21-1	TRBJ1-5	NA	TGTGCCAGCAGCTTAGGGGAGGTTTGGGGTCAGCCCCAGCATTTT	CASSLGEVWGQPQHF
NA	TRBV11-2	TRBJ2-2	TRBD2	TGTGCCAGCAGCTTAAGGGGGGAAGCGGGAGTGAGCACCGGGGAGCTGTTTTTT	CASSLRGEAGVSTGELFF
NA	TRBV9	TRBJ2-7	NA	TGTGCCAGCAGCGTAGGACAGGCCCCTACCGAGCAGTACTTC	CASSVGQAPTEQYF
NA	TRBV3-1/TRBV3-2	TRBJ2-7	NA	TGTGCCAGCAGTCGGTCCTACGAGCAGTACTTC	CASSRSYEQYF
once	TRBV5-1	TRBJ1-2	NA	TGCGCCAGCAGCCGGGGGGCAGGGCTGGATGGCTACACCTTC	CASSRGAGLDGYTF
once	TRBV9	TRBJ1-6	NA	TGTGCCAGCAGCGCTAACTATGACAGGACCTTTTCACCCCTCCACTTT	CASSANYDRTFSPLHF
NA	TRBV6-5	TRBJ1-4	NA	TGTGCCAGCAGTTACTCGGGAGGATTTAATGAAAAACTGTTTTTT	CASSYSGGFNEKLFF
NA	TRBV5-1	TRBJ1-1	TRBD1	TGCGCCAGCAGCCCAGGACAGGGGTTTAGCACTGAAGCTTTCTTT	CASSPGQGFSTEAFF
NA	TRBV19	TRBJ2-1	TRBD2	TGTGCCAGTAGTATAGGCGGGGCTAGCGGGAGTAATGAGCAGTTCTTC	CASSIGGASGSNEQFF
NA	TRBV7-8	TRBJ2-3	TRBD1	TGTGCCAGCCCGGGACAGGGGAGAATTGATACGCAGTATTTT	CASPGQGRIDTQYF
few	TRBV27	TRBJ2-7	TRBD2	TGTGCCAGCAGCACTAGCGGGATTTCCTCCTACGAGCAGTACTTC	CASSTSGISSYEQYF
NA	TRBV7-2	TRBJ1-2	NA	TGTGCCAGCAGCGTCGACAGATATGGCTACACCTTC	CASSVDRYGYTF
NA	TRBV2	TRBJ1-1	TRBD1	TGTGCCAGCAATTTGGGACAGACAAACACTGAAGCTTTCTTT	CASNLGQTNTEAFF
NA	TRBV20-1	TRBJ1-2	NA	TGCAGTGCTAGTCGAACAAGGCCGGGATACTATGGCTACACCTTC	CSASRTRPGYYGYTF
once	TRBV19	TRBJ1-6	NA	TGTGCCAGTTCCAATCCCCCGGATCAGGGATGGAATTCACCCCTCCACTTT	CASSNPPDQGWNSPLHF
NA	TRBV6-6	TRBJ1-2	TRBD1	TGTGCCAGCAAGCACGGGACAGGGGACCTAATCGATGGCTACACCTTC	CASKHGTGDLIDGYTF
NA	TRBV2	TRBJ1-4	NA	TGTGCCAGCAGTGAAATCAGGGGCCGGAATGAAAAACTGTTTTTT	CASSEIRGRNEKLFF
NA	TRBV7-7	TRBJ2-5	TRBD2	TGTGCCAGCAGCGACGGGACTAGCTGGGAGACCCAGTACTTC	CASSDGTSWETQYF
NA	TRBV19	TRBJ1-2	NA	TGTGCCAGTAGTAGGGACTTGACGGACTATGGCTACACCTTC	CASSRDLTDYGYTF
NA	TRBV5-1	TRBJ2-1	TRBD1	TGCGCCACGAATAGGGACAGGATGGATGAGCAGTTCTTC	CATNRDRMDEQFF
NA	TRBV5-1	TRBJ2-7	TRBD2	TGCGCCAGCAGTAAGACTAGCGGACTATACGAGCAGTACTTC	CASSKTSGLYEQYF
few	TRBV3-1/TRBV3-2	TRBJ1-2	NA	TGTGCCAGCAGCCAAGAAGGCCAGGACTCAACCTATGGCTACACCTTC	CASSQEGQDSTYGYTF
NA	TRBV23-1	TRBJ1-5	TRBD1	TGCGCCAGCGGAATCCGGGACAGGGGCAGCAATCAGCCCCAGCATTTT	CASGIRDRGSNQPQHF
NA	TRBV5-8	TRBJ1-2	NA	TGTGCCAGCAGTTTGGGGGGCATTAACTATGGCTACACCTTC	CASSLGGINYGYTF
NA	TRBV6-2/TRBV6-3	TRBJ2-2	TRBD2	TGTGCCAGCAGTTACCCCCAGACTAGCGGGGGGGCCGGCACCGGGGAGCTGTTTTTT	CASSYPQTSGGAGTGELFF
NA	TRBV3-1/TRBV3-2	TRBJ1-2	TRBD1	TGTGCCAGCAGCCAATCTGGACAGGGGTGGTATGGCTACACCTTC	CASSQSGQGWYGYTF
NA	TRBV5-1	TRBJ1-1	TRBD1	TGCGCCAGCAGCTTGGCGACAGGGAGCACTGAAGCTTTCTTT	CASSLATGSTEAFF
NA	TRBV18	TRBJ1-2	TRBD1	TGTGCCAGCTCACCCGGACAGGGAGGGGACTATGGCTACACCTTC	CASSPGQGGDYGYTF
NA	TRBV30	TRBJ1-1	NA	TGTGCCTGGAGTCCCACTAACACTGAAGCTTTCTTT	CAWSPTNTEAFF
once	TRBV19	TRBJ2-5	NA	TGTGCCAGTATCCCGGGTAGCGTAGAGACCCAGTACTTC	CASIPGSVETQYF
NA	TRBV7-8	TRBJ2-3	NA	TGTGCCAGCAGCTTAGATCCGGGAGATACGCAGTATTTT	CASSLDPGDTQYF
NA	TRBV11-2	TRBJ1-2	TRBD1	TGTGCCAGCAGATTGGGACAGGGCAGAAACTATGGCTACACCTTC	CASRLGQGRNYGYTF